The clone carrying this T cell receptor beta chain was seen only once. The target antigen is unknown. These data come from a study of shared clonotypes between healthy human individuals. This CDR3 is built from 11 residues. With 3 bases removed from V and 7 bases from J, the gap between germline ends came to 7 bases. The germline V gene encodes CDR1 SGDLS and CDR2 YYNGEE. Study findings and constraints: Sequencing depth was expected to affect clonotype sharing among donors.

The genomic DNA of each subset was split evenly across several immunoSEQ plates. The data were produced by immunoSEQ multiplex PCR, yet TCRdb's version contains in-frame clones alone and is incomplete. The repertoire holds fewer than 400,000 clones, with around 74% as singletons. This receptor was obtained from a young man in good health. Material: memory CD4+ T cells sorted from blood. The subset denotes: CD45RA-negative fraction. The chain employs TRBV9 and TRBJ1-1; D may be TRBD1 (5 bases). CDR3 sequence (DNA): TGTGCCAGCAGCGCAGACAGTGAAGCTTTCTTT. Translation gives CASSADSEAFF.